This is a list of T cell receptor beta chains from one sample in a study of cytomegalovirus exposure and HLA in healthy donors. Only in-frame clones appear in the TCRdb table, and some are missing; sequencing was by immunoSEQ multiplex PCR. This sample has tens of thousands of clones; 50% to 75% occur once, and the top ten carry under 4%. The sample comprised PBMCs. The receptors here all came from a man aged 25-45 years in good health and CMV-seronegative. The CDR3 runs from the conserved cysteine through the conserved F or W. The D gene is left open where the match is weak. A row's size may be missing; if present it is once, few, many or a size class.

>TRBJ1-2|.|.|TRBV2
TGTGCCAGCAGTGGCGGATACTATGGCTACACCTTC
CASSGGYYGYTF
>TRBJ2-7|.|.|TRBV27
TGTGCCAGCAGTCCAGGGATTACCTACGAGCAGTACTTC
CASSPGITYEQYF
>TRBJ2-1|.|TRBD2|TRBV11-3
TGTGCCAGCAGCTTAGAAGGGACTAGCGGGGTGAGCTCCTACAATGAGCAGTTCTTC
CASSLEGTSGVSSYNEQFF
>TRBJ1-1|.|.|TRBV11-1
TGTGCCAGCAGTCCTAACACTGAAGCTTTCTTT
CASSPNTEAFF
>TRBJ2-5|.|TRBD1|TRBV29-1
TGCAGCGTTGAAAGGACAGGGGGCGGAAAGGAGACCCAGTACTTC
CSVERTGGGKETQYF
>TRBJ2-1|.|TRBD2|TRBV29-1
TGCAGCGTTGTACTAGCGGAGACTCTCTACAATGAGCAGTTCTTC
CSVVLAETLYNEQFF
>TRBJ1-2|few|TRBD1|TRBV5-1
TGCGCCAGCAGCTTGGGGGACAGGGGGTCTCGAGGCTACACCTTC
CASSLGDRGSRGYTF
>TRBJ1-2|.|.|TRBV18
TGTGCCAGCTCACCACAACGCGACTATGGCTACACCTTC
CASSPQRDYGYTF
>TRBJ2-5|.|.|TRBV10-1
TGCGCCAGCAGTGAGTCGTCGGGGGAAGAGACCCAGTACTTC
CASSESSGEETQYF
>TRBJ2-7|.|TRBD2|TRBV12-5
TGTGCTAGTGTTGGGCTAGCGGGACCCTACGAGCAGTACTTC
CASVGLAGPYEQYF
>TRBJ2-5|.|TRBD2|TRBV5-1
TGCGCCAGCAGCTTGGATGATGCGGGGGGGCAGGAGCAGTACTTC
CASSLDDAGGQEQYF
>TRBJ2-3|few|TRBD2|TRBV7-6
TGTGCCAGCAGCGGTTTAGCGGGGGGGAGCACAGATACGCAGTATTTT
CASSGLAGGSTDTQYF
>TRBJ1-2|.|.|TRBV19
TGTGCCAGTAGTCCCGACAGGTCAGTAGGTGGCTACACCTTC
CASSPDRSVGGYTF
>TRBJ1-5|few|TRBD1|TRBV27
TGTGCCAGCAGCACGACAGGGGTGGGCAATCAGCCCCAGCATTTT
CASSTTGVGNQPQHF
>TRBJ1-2|once|.|TRBV18
TGTGCCAGCTCACCACCGACCCTTGGCGGGAGGTATGGCTACACCTTC
CASSPPTLGGRYGYTF
>TRBJ1-5|.|.|TRBV15
TGTGCCACCAGCAGAGATAACCGGGAAAATCAGCCCCAGCATTTT
CATSRDNRENQPQHF
>TRBJ1-1|.|TRBD1|TRBV25-1
TGTGCCAGCAGTGAGGAGGGACAGCTCCCCACCAACACTGAAGCTTTCTTT
CASSEEGQLPTNTEAFF
>TRBJ2-7|.|TRBD1|TRBV7-9
TGTGCCAGCAGCTTAGACAGGGGTCCCTCCTACGAGCAGTACTTC
CASSLDRGPSYEQYF
>TRBJ2-1|.|TRBD2|TRBV4-1
TGCGCCAGCAGCCAAGTGTCAGCGGGGCTTGGAAATGAGCAGTTCTTC
CASSQVSAGLGNEQFF
>TRBJ2-1|.|TRBD2|TRBV6-1
TGTGCCAGCAGTCAGCGGGAGGGTCGGCAGTTCTTC
CASSQREGRQFF
>TRBJ1-6|.|.|TRBV4-1
TGCGCCAGCAGCCAACTACGAACAGTCAAAAATTCACCCCTCCACTTT
CASSQLRTVKNSPLHF
>TRBJ1-5|once|.|TRBV6-1
TGTGCCAGCAGTGTCCTATCCAGCAATCAGCCCCAGCATTTT
CASSVLSSNQPQHF
>TRBJ1-6|.|TRBD1|TRBV7-9
TGTTCCAGCAGTTCAGACAGGGGAGGGAGCAACAATTCACCCCTCCACTTT
CSSSSDRGGSNNSPLHF
>TRBJ2-1|.|.|TRBV4-2
TGTGCCAGCAGCCAAGATGCCCGGAGTGAGCAGTTCTTC
CASSQDARSEQFF
>TRBJ1-4|.|TRBD1|TRBV15
TGTGCCACCAGCATCGGACAGGGGACCCCTTTAGTTAATGAAAAACTGTTTTTT
CATSIGQGTPLVNEKLFF
>TRBJ1-2|.|TRBD1|TRBV6-1
TGTGCCAGCAGTTCTCCGGACAGGGGGTATGGCTACACCTTC
CASSSPDRGYGYTF
>TRBJ2-3|few|.|TRBV2
TGTGCCAGATCGGGGGCAGATACGCAGTATTTT
CARSGADTQYF
>TRBJ2-7|once|TRBD2|TRBV4-3
TGCGCCAGCAGCCAAGGACTAGCGGGGGTATACGAGCAGTACTTC
CASSQGLAGVYEQYF
>TRBJ1-1|few|.|TRBV5-4
TGTGCCAGCAGCTTAGGGGAACTGAACACTGAAGCTTTCTTT
CASSLGELNTEAFF
>TRBJ2-4|.|.|TRBV7-2
TGTGCCAGCAGCTACGTCGGGAACATTCAGTACTTC
CASSYVGNIQYF
>TRBJ2-3|few|.|TRBV7-9
TGTGCCTCATCAGGGGCCTTTTCTCCCACAGATACGCAGTATTTT
CASSGAFSPTDTQYF
>TRBJ2-7|few|.|TRBV7-2
TGTGCCAGCAGCTTGCGGCCAGGGCCCTACGAGCAGTACTTC
CASSLRPGPYEQYF
>TRBJ2-7|few|TRBD1|TRBV6-5
TGTGCCAGCAGTCAAACCTCGACAGGGGGCTACGAGCAGTACTTC
CASSQTSTGGYEQYF
>TRBJ1-6|.|TRBD1|TRBV30
TGTGCCTGGAGTCGGGGACAGGATAATTCACCCCTCCACTTT
CAWSRGQDNSPLHF
>TRBJ2-5|once|.|TRBV27
TGTGCCAGCAGCCTATCCAATTGGTTGAGAGAGACCCAGTACTTC
CASSLSNWLRETQYF
>TRBJ2-7|.|TRBD2|TRBV5-4
TGTGCCAGCAGCTTGGCGGGGGGAAGCTCCTACGAGCAGTACTTC
CASSLAGGSSYEQYF